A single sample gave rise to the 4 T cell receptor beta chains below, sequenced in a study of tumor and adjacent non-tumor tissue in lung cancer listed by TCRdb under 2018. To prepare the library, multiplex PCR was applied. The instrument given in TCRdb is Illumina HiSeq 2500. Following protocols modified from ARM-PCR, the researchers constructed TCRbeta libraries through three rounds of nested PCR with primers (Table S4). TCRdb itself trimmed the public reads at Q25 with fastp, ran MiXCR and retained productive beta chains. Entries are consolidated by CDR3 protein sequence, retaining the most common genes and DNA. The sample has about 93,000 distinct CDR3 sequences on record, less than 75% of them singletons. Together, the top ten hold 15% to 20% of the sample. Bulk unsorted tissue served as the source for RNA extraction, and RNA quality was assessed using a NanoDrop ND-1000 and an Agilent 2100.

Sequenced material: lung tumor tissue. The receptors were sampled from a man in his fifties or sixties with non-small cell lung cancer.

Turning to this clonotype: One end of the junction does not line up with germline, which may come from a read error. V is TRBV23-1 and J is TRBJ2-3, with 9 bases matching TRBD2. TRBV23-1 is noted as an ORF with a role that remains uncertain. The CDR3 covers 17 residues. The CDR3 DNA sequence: TGTGCCAGCGGTCAGGCGGGGGGGAGAGCGGGAGCAGATACGCAGTATTTT. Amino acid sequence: CASGQAGGRAGADTQYF.

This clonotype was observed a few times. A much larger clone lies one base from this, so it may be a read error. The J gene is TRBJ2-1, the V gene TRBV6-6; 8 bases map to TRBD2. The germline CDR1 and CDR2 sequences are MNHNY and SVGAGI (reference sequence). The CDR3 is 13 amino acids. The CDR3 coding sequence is TGTGCAACCATTAGCGGGGTCTACAATGAGCAGTTCTTC. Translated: CATISGVYNEQFF.

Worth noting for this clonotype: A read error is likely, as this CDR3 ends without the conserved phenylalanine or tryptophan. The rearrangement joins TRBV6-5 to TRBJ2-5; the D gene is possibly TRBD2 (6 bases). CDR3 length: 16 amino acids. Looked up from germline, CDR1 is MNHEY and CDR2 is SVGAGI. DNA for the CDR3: TGTGCCAGCACCCAGAGGTTGGGGGGTAGGCAAGAGACTCAGTACATC. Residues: CASTQRLGGRQETQYI.

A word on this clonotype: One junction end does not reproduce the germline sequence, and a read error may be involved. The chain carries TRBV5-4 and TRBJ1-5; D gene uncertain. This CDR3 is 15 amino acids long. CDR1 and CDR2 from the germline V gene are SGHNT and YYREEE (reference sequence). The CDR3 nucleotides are TGTGCCAACAGCTTGGGAGGGTTCAGAAATCAGCCCCAGCATTTT. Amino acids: CANSLGGFRNQPQHF.